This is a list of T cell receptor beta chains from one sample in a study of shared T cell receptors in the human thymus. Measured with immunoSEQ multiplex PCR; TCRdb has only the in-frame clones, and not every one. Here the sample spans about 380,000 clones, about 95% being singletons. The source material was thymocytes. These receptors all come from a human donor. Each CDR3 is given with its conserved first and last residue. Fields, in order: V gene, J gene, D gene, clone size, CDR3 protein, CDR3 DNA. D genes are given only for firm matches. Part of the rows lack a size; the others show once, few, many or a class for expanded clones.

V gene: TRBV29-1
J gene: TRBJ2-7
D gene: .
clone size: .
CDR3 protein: CSVGRSSLYEQYF
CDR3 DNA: TGCAGCGTTGGAAGATCCTCCCTCTACGAGCAGTACTTC

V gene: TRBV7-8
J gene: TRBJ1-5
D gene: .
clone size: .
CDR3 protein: CASTPPGLNQPQHF
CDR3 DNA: TGTGCCAGCACTCCCCCAGGGCTCAATCAGCCCCAGCATTTT

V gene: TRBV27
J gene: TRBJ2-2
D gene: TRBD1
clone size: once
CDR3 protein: CASSLRPGKTEGQDPTGELFF
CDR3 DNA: TGTGCCAGCAGTTTAAGACCGGGGAAAACCGAGGGACAGGACCCCACCGGGGAGCTGTTTTTT

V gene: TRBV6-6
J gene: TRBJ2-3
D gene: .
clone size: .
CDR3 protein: CASREGGTDTQYF
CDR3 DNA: TGTGCCAGCAGAGAGGGGGGAACAGATACGCAGTATTTT

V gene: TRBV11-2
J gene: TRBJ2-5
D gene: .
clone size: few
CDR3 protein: CASSFPQWPPLTGPTQYF
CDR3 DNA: TGTGCCAGCAGCTTTCCCCAATGGCCCCCGCTAACCGGACCTACCCAGTACTTC

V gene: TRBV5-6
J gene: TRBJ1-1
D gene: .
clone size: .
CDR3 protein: CASSLGSGGENEAFF
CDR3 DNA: TGTGCCAGCAGCTTAGGGTCGGGGGGCGAAAATGAAGCTTTCTTT

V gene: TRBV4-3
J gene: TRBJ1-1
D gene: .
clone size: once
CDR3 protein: CASSQDTPREGNNTEAFF
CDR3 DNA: TGCGCCAGCAGCCAAGACACCCCCCGGGAGGGAAATAACACTGAAGCTTTCTTT

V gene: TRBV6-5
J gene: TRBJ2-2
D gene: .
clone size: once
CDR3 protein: CASSHRDNTGELFF
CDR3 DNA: TGTGCCAGCAGTCACCGGGACAACACCGGGGAGCTGTTTTTT

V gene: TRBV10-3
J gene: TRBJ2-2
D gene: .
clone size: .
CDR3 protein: CAISESGGRVTSNTGELFF
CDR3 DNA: TGTGCCATCAGTGAGTCGGGTGGCAGGGTAACATCGAACACCGGGGAGCTGTTTTTT

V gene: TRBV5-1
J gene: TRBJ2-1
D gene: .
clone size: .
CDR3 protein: CASSGVGQSNSYNEQFF
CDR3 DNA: TGCGCCAGCAGCGGAGTCGGGCAGTCGAATTCCTACAATGAGCAGTTCTTC

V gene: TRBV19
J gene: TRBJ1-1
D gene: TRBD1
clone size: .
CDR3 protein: CASSIQSPGGRFTEAFF
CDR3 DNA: TGTGCCAGTAGTATTCAATCCCCAGGGGGCCGTTTCACTGAAGCTTTCTTT

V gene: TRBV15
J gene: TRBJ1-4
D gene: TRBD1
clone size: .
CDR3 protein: CATRGDNPRDRGQDNEKLFF
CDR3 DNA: TGTGCCACCAGGGGAGATAACCCCCGGGACAGGGGGCAAGATAATGAAAAACTGTTTTTT

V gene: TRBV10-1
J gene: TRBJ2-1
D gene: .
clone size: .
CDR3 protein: CASSEGEGSYNEQFF
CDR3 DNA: TGCGCCAGCAGTGAAGGTGAGGGGTCCTACAATGAGCAGTTCTTC

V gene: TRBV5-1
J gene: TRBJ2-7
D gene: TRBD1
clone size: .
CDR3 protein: CASSPGSGTGIHEQYF
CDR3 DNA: TGCGCCAGCAGCCCGGGGAGTGGGACAGGGATACACGAGCAGTACTTC

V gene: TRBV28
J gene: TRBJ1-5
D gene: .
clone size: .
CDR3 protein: CASSFPLGVEESYSNQPQHF
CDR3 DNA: TGTGCCAGCAGTTTCCCCCTCGGAGTGGAGGAGAGCTATAGCAATCAGCCCCAGCATTTT

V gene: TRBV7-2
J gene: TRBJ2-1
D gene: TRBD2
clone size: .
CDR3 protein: CASSLRLRASGRDEQFF
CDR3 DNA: TGTGCCAGCAGCTTACGTCTTAGGGCTAGCGGCAGGGATGAGCAGTTCTTC

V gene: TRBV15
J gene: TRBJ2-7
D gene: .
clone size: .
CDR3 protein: CATSRSPLEQYF
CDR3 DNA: TGTGCCACCAGCAGATCTCCGTTAGAGCAGTACTTC

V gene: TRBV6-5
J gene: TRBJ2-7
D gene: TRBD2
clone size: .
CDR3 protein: CASSYSNLAGALQYF
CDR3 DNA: TGTGCCAGCAGTTACTCGAATCTAGCGGGAGCCCTGCAGTACTTC

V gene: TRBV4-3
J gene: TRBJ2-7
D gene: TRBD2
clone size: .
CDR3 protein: CASSPAGEVREQYF
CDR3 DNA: TGCGCCAGCAGCCCAGCGGGAGAAGTGCGCGAGCAGTACTTC

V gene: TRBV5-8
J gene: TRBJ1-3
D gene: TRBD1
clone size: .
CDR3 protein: CASSEDRAAGNTIYF
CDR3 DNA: TGTGCCAGCAGCGAAGACAGGGCAGCTGGAAACACCATATATTTT

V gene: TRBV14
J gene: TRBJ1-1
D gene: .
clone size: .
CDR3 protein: CASSQGGRKAFF
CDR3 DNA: TGTGCCAGCAGCCAAGGGGGCAGAAAAGCTTTCTTT

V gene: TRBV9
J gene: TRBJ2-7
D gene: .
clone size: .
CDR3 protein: CASSVGRVTYEQYF
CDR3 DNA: TGTGCCAGCAGCGTTGGCAGGGTAACCTACGAGCAGTACTTC

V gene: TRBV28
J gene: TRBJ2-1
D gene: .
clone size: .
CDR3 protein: CASSPQGVGTCDEQFF
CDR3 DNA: TGTGCCAGCAGCCCCCAAGGGGTCGGGACATGTGATGAGCAGTTCTTC

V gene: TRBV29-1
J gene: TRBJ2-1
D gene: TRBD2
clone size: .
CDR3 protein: CSVDSSGAYNEQFF
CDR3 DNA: TGCAGCGTTGATTCTAGCGGGGCCTACAATGAGCAGTTCTTC

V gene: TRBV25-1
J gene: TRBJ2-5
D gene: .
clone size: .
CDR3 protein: CASSETPHSSGRSETQYF
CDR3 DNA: TGTGCCAGCAGTGAAACCCCTCATAGTAGCGGCCGATCAGAGACCCAGTACTTC

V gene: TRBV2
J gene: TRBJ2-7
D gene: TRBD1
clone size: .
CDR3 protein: CAITPGQGLAADKFGQYF
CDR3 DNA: TGTGCCATTACACCGGGACAGGGTCTAGCGGCTGACAAATTCGGGCAGTACTTC

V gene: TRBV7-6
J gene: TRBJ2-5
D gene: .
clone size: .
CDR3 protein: CASSLGTQGTQYF
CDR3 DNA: TGTGCCAGCAGCTTGGGGACTCAGGGGACCCAGTACTTC

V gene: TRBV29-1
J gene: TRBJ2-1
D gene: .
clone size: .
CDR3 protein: CSVSTSLASYNEQFF
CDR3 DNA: TGCAGCGTTTCAACTAGCTTGGCGTCGTACAATGAGCAGTTCTTC

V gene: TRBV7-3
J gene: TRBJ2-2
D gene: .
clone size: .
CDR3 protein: CASSFTGNRTGELFF
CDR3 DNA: TGTGCCAGCAGCTTCACAGGGAACCGGACCGGGGAGCTGTTTTTT

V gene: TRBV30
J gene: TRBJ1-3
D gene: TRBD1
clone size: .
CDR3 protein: CAWSRLSQGARTRHGNTIYF
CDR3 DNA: TGTGCCTGGAGCCGATTGTCACAGGGGGCGCGTACTCGACACGGAAACACCATATATTTT

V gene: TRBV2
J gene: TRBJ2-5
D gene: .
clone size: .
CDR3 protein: CASSGAVPRETQYF
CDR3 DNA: TGTGCCAGCAGTGGCGCGGTACCACGAGAGACCCAGTACTTC

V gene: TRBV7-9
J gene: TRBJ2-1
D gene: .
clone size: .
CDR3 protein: CASSFVDEQFF
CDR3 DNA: TGTGCCAGCAGCTTTGTTGATGAGCAGTTCTTC

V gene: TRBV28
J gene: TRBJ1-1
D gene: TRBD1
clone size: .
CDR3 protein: CASARQGANTEAFF
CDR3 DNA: TGTGCCAGCGCCAGGCAGGGGGCCAACACTGAAGCTTTCTTT

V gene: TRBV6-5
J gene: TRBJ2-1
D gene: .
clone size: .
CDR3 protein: CASSSPGAKSYNEQFF
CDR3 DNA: TGTGCCAGCAGTTCTCCCGGGGCCAAGTCCTACAATGAGCAGTTCTTC

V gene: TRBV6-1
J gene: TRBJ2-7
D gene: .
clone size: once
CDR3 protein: CATIDQRRVQYF
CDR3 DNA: TGTGCCACCATTGATCAAAGGAGGGTTCAGTACTTC

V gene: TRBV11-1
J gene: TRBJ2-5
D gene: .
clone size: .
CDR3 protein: CASSVMVAYQETQYF
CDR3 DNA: TGTGCCAGCAGTGTTATGGTGGCCTACCAAGAGACCCAGTACTTC

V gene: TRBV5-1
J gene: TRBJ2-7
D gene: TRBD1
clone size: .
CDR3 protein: CASSLGQGAYEQYF
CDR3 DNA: TGCGCCAGCAGCTTGGGACAGGGGGCCTACGAGCAGTACTTC